This TCR beta chain comes out of a study of identifying expanded T cells in peripheral blood. Germline CDR1 reads MNHNS; CDR2 reads SASEGT. V was pared by 7 bases and J by 2 bases, with 9 bases between. The CDR3 contains 13 residues. Sequencing used immunoSEQ multiplex PCR; TCRdb keeps in-frame clones, though not all of them. The sample records roughly 63,000 clones, approximately 80% being singletons. The specimen sequenced was blood. The origin of this receptor is a person aged 18 to 75 in good health. The genes are TRBV6-1 and TRBJ1-5; D unresolved. The CDR3 sequence: CASTWVGNQPQHF. CDR3 in DNA: TGTGCCAGCACGTGGGTGGGCAATCAGCCCCAGCATTTT.